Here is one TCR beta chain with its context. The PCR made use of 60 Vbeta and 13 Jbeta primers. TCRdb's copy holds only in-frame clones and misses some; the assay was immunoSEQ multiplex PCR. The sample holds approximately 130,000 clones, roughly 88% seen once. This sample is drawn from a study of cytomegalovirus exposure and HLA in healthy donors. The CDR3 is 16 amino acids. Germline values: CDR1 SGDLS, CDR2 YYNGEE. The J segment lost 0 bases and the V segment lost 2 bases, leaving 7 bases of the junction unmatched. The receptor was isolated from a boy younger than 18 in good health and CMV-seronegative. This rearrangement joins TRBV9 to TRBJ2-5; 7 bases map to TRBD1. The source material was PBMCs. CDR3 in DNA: TGTGCCAGCAGCGTCCACGCCCAGGGGGACCAAGAGACCCAGTACTTC. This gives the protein CASSVHAQGDQETQYF.